This passage covers 20 T cell receptor beta chains from one sample sequenced in a study of blood T cell repertoires in COVID-19. Assay used: immunoSEQ multiplex PCR; TCRdb lists only in-frame clones, some missing. The sample has roughly 100,000 clones, roughly 86% seen once. Sequencing was performed on peripheral blood. These receptors originate from a human donor in a cohort sampled during active COVID-19.

This chain connects TRBV3-1 (or the pseudogene TRBV3-2) to TRBJ2-1; 9 bases are a match to TRBD2. The trim removed 1 base at V and 6 bases at J, leaving 7 bases unmatched. The germline V gene encodes CDR1 LGHDT and CDR2 YNNKEL (reference sequence). This CDR3 spans 16 amino acids. The CDR3 DNA is TGTGCCAGCAGCCAAGGACTAGCGGAGGGGGCCAATGAGCAGTTCTTC. Its translation is CASSQGLAEGANEQFF.

The chain links TRBV6-5 to TRBJ1-2; 8 bases are shared with TRBD1. V was pared by 6 bases and J by 5 bases, with 11 bases of the junction left unmatched. There are 15 residues in the CDR3. In germline, CDR1 is MNHEY, CDR2 SVGAGI. The CDR3 DNA reads as TGTGCCAGCAGGGGCCCGACAGGGGAGCAATATGGCTACACCTTC. Its protein product is CASRGPTGEQYGYTF.

CDR3 loop: CASSPNAIRTQHF. The CDR3 nucleotides are TGTGCCAGCAGCCCAAATGCAATCAGGACCCAGCATTTT. The chain links TRBV5-6 to TRBJ1-5; unclear D gene. This CDR3 is built from 13 residues. Germline CDR1 reads SGHDT; CDR2 reads YYEEEE. Deletions cut 4 bases from V and 11 bases from J, with 16 bases between.

The V call is TRBV19, the J call TRBJ1-2, with 7 bases identical to TRBD1. V was pared by 3 bases and J by 8 bases, with 9 bases of the junction left unmatched. CDR3 length: 14 amino acids. Germline V gives CDR1 LNHDA, CDR2 SQIVND (reference sequence). CDR3 in DNA: TGTGCCAGTAGTATTCCGGGACAGAGAAGCGGCTACACCTTC. Its translation is CASSIPGQRSGYTF. Filled out from reference TRBV19 and TRBJ1-2, the complete variable domain reads DGGITQSPKYLFRKEGQNVTLSCEQNLNHDAMYWYRQDPGQGLRLIYYSQIVNDFQKGDIAEGYSVSREKKESFPLTVTSAQKNPTAFYLCASSIPGQRSGYTFGSGTRLTVV.

This clone was recorded once. The chain recombines TRBV7-2 with TRBJ2-7; D possibly corresponds to TRBD2 (5 bases). V dropped 2 bases and J dropped 1 base, with 9 bases sitting between them. CDR3 size: 14 residues. Germline V gene sequence: CDR1 SGHTA, CDR2 FQGNSA. CDR3 DNA: TGTGCCAGCAGCTTAAAAGCGGCTTCCTACGAGCAGTACTTC. Protein sequence: CASSLKAASYEQYF.

The chain is built from TRBV27 and TRBJ2-1; weak D call: TRBD2 (6 bases). V lost 2 bases, J lost 5 bases, and 22 bases lay in between. The germline CDR1 and CDR2 sequences are MNHEY and SMNVEV (reference sequence). The CDR3 totals 18 residues. The CDR3 sequence is CASSLMGIGGPGDNEQFF. CDR3 bases: TGTGCCAGCAGTTTAATGGGAATAGGCGGCCCGGGGGACAATGAGCAGTTCTTC.

The sample holds one count of this clone. The V call is TRBV7-6, the J call TRBJ2-3, with 10 nucleotides matching TRBD1. The CDR3 is 20 amino acids. From germline, CDR1 is SGHVS and CDR2 FNYEAQ. Trimming cost V 1 base and J 6 bases; bases outside gene matches: 19. CDR3 in DNA: TGTGCCAGCAGCTTAGATTGGGGACAGGGGACCCTTTTCGTGGGGGATACGCAGTATTTT. Residues: CASSLDWGQGTLFVGDTQYF.

The chain couples TRBV7-9 to TRBJ2-7, with unresolved D. This CDR3 has 14 residues. Trimming pared 1 base from V and 3 bases from J, leaving 10 bases between. In germline, CDR1 is SEHNR, CDR2 FQNEAQ (reference sequence). The CDR3 loop reads CASSLVGQIYEQYF. The CDR3 DNA reads as TGTGCCAGCAGCTTAGTTGGGCAGATCTACGAGCAGTACTTC.

The CDR3 DNA reads TGTGCCACCAGTTCTAGCGGGAGTTCGGGGGAGCTGTTTTTT. Translation gives CATSSSGSSGELFF. The chain couples TRBV24-1 to TRBJ2-2, with 10 bases that match TRBD2. J lost 8 bases, V lost 6 bases, and 5 bases had no gene match. The CDR3 length is 14 residues. Germline loops: CDR1 KGHDR, CDR2 SFDVKD.

This chain connects TRBV28 to TRBJ2-5, with TRBD1 as a possible D gene (6 bases). This CDR3 has 13 residues. Trimming took off 6 bases at V and 5 bases at J, with 13 bases between the two ends. Germline assignment: CDR1 MDHEN and CDR2 SYDVKM. The CDR3 DNA follows: TGTGCCAGCAGCGTCACAGGGAGCGAGACCCAGTACTTC. Translating it yields CASSVTGSETQYF.

This clone was observed once. The J gene is TRBJ2-2, the V gene TRBV5-1; the D is unclear. CDR1 and CDR2 (germline): SGHRS, YFSETQ. Trimming cost V 0 bases and J 11 bases, with 5 bases left between them. The CDR3 totals 11 residues. The CDR3 nucleotides read TGCGCCAGCAGCTTGGACAACGAGCTGTTTTTT. Translation: CASSLDNELFF.

The J gene is TRBJ1-4, the V gene TRBV30; 9 nucleotides line up with TRBD1. The CDR3 sequence is 13 residues long. CDR1 is GTSNPN, CDR2 SVGIG, per germline (reference sequence). CDR3 nucleotides: TGTGCTTGTGGCGGGACAGGGTATGAAAAACTGTTTTTT. Translating gives CACGGTGYEKLFF.

In its sample, this clone was seen once. The V gene is TRBV6-5, the J gene TRBJ2-1; TRBD2 aligns across 10 bases. The CDR3 is 16 amino acids. Unmatched junction bases numbered 12, after V lost 3 bases and J lost 10 bases. The germline gives CDR1 MNHEY, CDR2 SVGAGI. This CDR3 is CASSYSLLAGVGEQFF. The CDR3 nucleotides are TGTGCCAGCAGTTATTCGTTGCTAGCGGGAGTTGGGGAGCAGTTCTTC.

The rearrangement joins TRBV12-3 or TRBV12-4 to TRBJ2-5, with unresolved D. V gave up 8 bases and J gave up 4 bases, with 11 bases separating them. CDR3 length: 12 residues. The CDR3 nucleotides read TGTGCCAGCGCGCCTAGACGAGAGACCCAGTACTTC. It encodes CASAPRRETQYF.

The V call is TRBV18, the J call TRBJ2-7; 9 nucleotides line up with TRBD1. Germline assignment: CDR1 KGHSH and CDR2 LQKENI. V dropped 2 bases and J dropped 7; count of bases not matched to a gene: 9. The CDR3 has 15 amino acids. The CDR3 reads CASSPGTGPSGEQYF. In nucleotides, the CDR3 is TGTGCCAGCTCACCAGGGACAGGGCCTTCGGGGGAGCAGTACTTC.

The genes are TRBV7-2 and TRBJ1-5; tentative D call: TRBD1 (6 bases). CDR3 length equals 15 residues. Germline-derived CDR1 and CDR2 are SGHTA and FQGNSA. Trimming cost V 5 bases and J 2 bases, with 13 bases left between them. CDR3 region: CASSREGGGNQPQHF. CDR3 sequence (DNA): TGTGCCAGCAGCAGGGAAGGGGGAGGCAATCAGCCCCAGCATTTT.

The gene calls are TRBV28 and TRBJ1-3, with D possibly matching TRBD1 (6 bases). Germline CDR1 and CDR2: MDHEN and SYDVKM. V lost 6 bases and J 0 bases, leaving 9 bases between the germline ends. CDR3 size: 14 residues. Written as DNA, the CDR3 is TGTGCCAGCAGCAGGGGTCTCTCTGGAAACACCATATATTTT. This translates into CASSRGLSGNTIYF.

The rearrangement links TRBV30 to TRBJ1-5, with 8 bases identical to TRBD1. With V trimmed by 7 bases and J by 6 bases, 5 bases remained unmatched. From germline, CDR1 is GTSNPN and CDR2 SVGIG (reference sequence). This CDR3 comprises 12 residues. The CDR3 DNA reads TGTGCCTACGACAGGGGCGGTCAGCCCCAGCATTTT. Its protein product is CAYDRGGQPQHF.

This clone was detected only a few times. This sequence joins TRBV30 and TRBJ2-7; TRBD1 might be the D (6 bases). The CDR3 has 16 residues. V lost 4 bases and J 0 bases, leaving 19 bases between the germline ends. The germline gives CDR1 GTSNPN, CDR2 SVGIG (reference sequence). The CDR3 DNA sequence: TGTGCCTGGACCTCAGGGGCCAGTCCCGGCTCCTACGAGCAGTACTTC. Translated: CAWTSGASPGSYEQYF.

This clone was seen only a few times. The chain recombines TRBV10-3 with TRBJ2-2; TRBD2 aligns across 11 bases. The CDR3 sequence is 17 residues long. The J segment lost 0 bases and the V segment lost 7 bases, leaving 7 bases of the junction unmatched. The V gene's germline CDR1 is ENHRY and CDR2 SYGVKD. The CDR3 loop reads CAITASGRRANTGELFF. The CDR3, as DNA: TGTGCCATCACGGCTAGCGGGAGGCGAGCGAACACCGGGGAGCTGTTTTTT.